This T cell receptor beta chain was documented in a study of cytomegalovirus exposure and HLA in healthy donors. V lost 1 base and J lost 4; bases outside the gene matches: 7. From germline, CDR1 is MGHRA and CDR2 YSYEKL. There are 15 residues in the CDR3. PCR involved 60 Vbeta and 13 Jbeta primers. Here immunoSEQ multiplex PCR was the method, and the copy in TCRdb shows in-frame clones only, minus some. The sample shows 97,000 or so clones, around 70% of them seen only once. The chain combines TRBV4-1 with TRBJ2-7; TRBD2 aligns across 7 bases. Sequenced: PBMCs. The sequence derives from a man over 45 in good health and CMV-seronegative. The CDR3 region is CASSQGRGSNYEQYF. CDR3 nucleotides: TGCGCCAGCAGCCAAGGACGCGGGAGTAATTACGAGCAGTACTTC.